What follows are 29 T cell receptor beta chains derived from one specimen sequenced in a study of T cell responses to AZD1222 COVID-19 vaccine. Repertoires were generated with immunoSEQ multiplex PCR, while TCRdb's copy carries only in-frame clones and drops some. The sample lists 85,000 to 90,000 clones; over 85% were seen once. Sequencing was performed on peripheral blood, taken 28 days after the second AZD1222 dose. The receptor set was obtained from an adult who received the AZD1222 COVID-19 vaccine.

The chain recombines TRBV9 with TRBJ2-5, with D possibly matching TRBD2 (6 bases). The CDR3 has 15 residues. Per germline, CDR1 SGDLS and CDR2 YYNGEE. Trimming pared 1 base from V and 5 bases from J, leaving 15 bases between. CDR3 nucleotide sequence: TGTGCCAGCAGCGTATCTACGCGTCGGGGGGAGACCCAGTACTTC. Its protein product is CASSVSTRRGETQYF.

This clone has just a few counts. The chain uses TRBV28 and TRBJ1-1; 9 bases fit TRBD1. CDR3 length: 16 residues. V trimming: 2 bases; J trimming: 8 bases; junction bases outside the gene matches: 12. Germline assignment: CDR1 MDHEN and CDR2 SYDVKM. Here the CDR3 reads CASSLTTGGGRAEAFF. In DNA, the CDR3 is TGTGCCAGCAGTTTAACAACAGGGGGCGGACGGGCCGAAGCTTTCTTT.

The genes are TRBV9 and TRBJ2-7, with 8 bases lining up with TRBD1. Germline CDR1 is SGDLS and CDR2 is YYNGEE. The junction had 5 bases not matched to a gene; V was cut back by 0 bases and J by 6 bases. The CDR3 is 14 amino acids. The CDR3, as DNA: TGTGCCAGCAGCGTAGAACAGGGGGAGTCCGAGCAGTACTTC. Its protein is CASSVEQGESEQYF.

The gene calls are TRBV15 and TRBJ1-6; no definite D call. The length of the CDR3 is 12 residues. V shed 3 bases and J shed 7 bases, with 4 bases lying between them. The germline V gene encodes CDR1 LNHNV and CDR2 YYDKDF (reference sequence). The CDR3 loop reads CATSSHNSPLHF. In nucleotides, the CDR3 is TGTGCCACCAGCAGTCACAATTCACCCCTCCACTTT.

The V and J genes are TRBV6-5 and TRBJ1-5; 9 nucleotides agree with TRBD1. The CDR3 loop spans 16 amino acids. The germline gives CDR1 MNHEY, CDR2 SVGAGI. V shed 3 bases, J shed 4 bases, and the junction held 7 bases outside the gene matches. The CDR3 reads CASSYAGTGRNQPQHF. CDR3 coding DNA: TGTGCCAGCAGTTATGCAGGGACAGGGAGGAATCAGCCCCAGCATTTT.

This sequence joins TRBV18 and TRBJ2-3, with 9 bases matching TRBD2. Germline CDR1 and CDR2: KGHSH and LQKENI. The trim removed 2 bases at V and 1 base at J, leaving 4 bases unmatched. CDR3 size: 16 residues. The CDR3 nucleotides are TGTGCCAGCTCACCAAGCGGGGGGACCCGCACAGATACGCAGTATTTT. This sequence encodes CASSPSGGTRTDTQYF.

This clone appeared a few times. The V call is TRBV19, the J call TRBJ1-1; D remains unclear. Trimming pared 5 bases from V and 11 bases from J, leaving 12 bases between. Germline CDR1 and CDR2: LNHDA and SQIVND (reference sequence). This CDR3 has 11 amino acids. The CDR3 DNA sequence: TGTGCCAGTAGTTACGCCCGGGAGGCTTTCTTT. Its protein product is CASSYAREAFF.

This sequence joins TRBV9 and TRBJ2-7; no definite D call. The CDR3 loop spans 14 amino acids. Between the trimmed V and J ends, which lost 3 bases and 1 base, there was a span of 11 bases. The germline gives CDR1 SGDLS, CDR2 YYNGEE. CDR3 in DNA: TGTGCCAGCAGCGGGAACCAAGCATCCTACGAGCAGTACTTC. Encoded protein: CASSGNQASYEQYF.

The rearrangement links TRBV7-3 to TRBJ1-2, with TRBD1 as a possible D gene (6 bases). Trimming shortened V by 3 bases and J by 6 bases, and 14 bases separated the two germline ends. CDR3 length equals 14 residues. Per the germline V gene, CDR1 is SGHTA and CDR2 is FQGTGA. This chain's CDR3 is CASSLGGIGDGYTF. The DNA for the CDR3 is TGTGCCAGCAGCTTGGGGGGCATCGGGGATGGCTACACCTTC.

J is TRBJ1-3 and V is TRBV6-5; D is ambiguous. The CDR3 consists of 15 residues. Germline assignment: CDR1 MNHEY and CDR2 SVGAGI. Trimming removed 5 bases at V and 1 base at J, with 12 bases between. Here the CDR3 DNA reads TGTGCCAGCAGTACGGACGCAGGATCTGGAAACACCATATATTTT. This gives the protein CASSTDAGSGNTIYF.

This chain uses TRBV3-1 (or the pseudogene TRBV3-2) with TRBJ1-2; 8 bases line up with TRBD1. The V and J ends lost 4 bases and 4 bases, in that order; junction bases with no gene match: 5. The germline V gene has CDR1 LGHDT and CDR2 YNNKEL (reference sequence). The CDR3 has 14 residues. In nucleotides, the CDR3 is TGTGCCAGCAGCCGGGACAGGAGCCCCTATGGCTACACCTTC. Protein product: CASSRDRSPYGYTF.

CDR3 in amino acids: CASSTQGWEQFF. DNA for the CDR3: TGTGCCAGCTCGACGCAGGGTTGGGAGCAGTTCTTC. The genes are TRBV28 and TRBJ2-1; D is possibly TRBD1 (5 bases). Germline lookup yields CDR1 MDHEN and CDR2 SYDVKM. This CDR3 contains 12 residues. Trimming took off 8 bases at V and 10 bases at J, with 15 bases between the two ends.

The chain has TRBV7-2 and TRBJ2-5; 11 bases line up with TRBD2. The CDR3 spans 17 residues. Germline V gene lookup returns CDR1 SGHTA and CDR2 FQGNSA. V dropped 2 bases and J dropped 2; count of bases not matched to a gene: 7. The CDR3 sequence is CASSLPRLAGHQETQYF. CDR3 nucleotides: TGTGCCAGCAGCTTACCTCGACTAGCGGGGCATCAAGAGACCCAGTACTTC.

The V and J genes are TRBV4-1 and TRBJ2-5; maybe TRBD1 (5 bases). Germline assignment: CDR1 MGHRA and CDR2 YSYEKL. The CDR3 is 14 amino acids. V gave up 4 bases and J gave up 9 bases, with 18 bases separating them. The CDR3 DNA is TGCGCCAGCAGCCTACCTGGGGCAGAGTCGGCCCAGTACTTC. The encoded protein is CASSLPGAESAQYF.

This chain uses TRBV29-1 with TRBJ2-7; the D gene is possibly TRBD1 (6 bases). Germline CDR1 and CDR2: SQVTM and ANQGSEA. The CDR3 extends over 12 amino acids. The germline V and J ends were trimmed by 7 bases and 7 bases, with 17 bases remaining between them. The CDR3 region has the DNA TGCAGCGCAAAGACAGGTCTGGGGGAGCAGTACTTC. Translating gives CSAKTGLGEQYF.

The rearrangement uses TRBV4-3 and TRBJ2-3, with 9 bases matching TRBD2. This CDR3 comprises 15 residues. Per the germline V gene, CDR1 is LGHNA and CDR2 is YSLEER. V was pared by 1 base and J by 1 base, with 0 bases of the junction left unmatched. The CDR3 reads CASSQGLAGTDTQYF. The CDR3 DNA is TGCGCCAGCAGCCAAGGACTAGCGGGCACAGATACGCAGTATTTT.

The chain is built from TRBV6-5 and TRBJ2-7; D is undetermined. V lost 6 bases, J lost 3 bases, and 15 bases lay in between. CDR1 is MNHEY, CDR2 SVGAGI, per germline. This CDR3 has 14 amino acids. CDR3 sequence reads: CASRLESLNYEQYF. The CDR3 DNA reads TGTGCCAGCAGATTAGAATCGCTAAACTACGAGCAGTACTTC.

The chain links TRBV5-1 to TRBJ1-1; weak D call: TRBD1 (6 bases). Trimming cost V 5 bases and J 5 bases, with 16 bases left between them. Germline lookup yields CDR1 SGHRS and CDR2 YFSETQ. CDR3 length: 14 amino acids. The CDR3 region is CASSIRGRLTEAFF. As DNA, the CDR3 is TGCGCCAGCAGTATCCGGGGGCGCTTAACTGAAGCTTTCTTT.

The CDR3 coding sequence is TGTGCCAGCAGTTTGGCAGGGTTATACGAGCAGTACTTC. This sequence encodes CASSLAGLYEQYF. The V and J genes are TRBV12-3 or TRBV12-4 and TRBJ2-7, with D perhaps matching TRBD1 (5 bases). Trimming stripped 3 bases from V and 4 bases from J, with 10 bases between. The CDR3 extends over 13 amino acids.

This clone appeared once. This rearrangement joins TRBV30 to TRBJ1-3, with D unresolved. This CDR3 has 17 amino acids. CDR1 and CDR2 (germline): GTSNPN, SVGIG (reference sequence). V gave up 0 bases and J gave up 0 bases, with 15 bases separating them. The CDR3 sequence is CAWSVPYARPSGNTIYF. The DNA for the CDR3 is TGTGCCTGGAGTGTACCATACGCCCGGCCCTCTGGAAACACCATATATTTT.

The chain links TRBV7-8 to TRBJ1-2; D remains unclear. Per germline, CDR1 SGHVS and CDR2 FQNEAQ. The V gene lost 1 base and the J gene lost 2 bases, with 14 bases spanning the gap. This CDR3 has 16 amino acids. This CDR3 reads CASSLVVVPTNYGYTF. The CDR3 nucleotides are TGTGCCAGCAGCTTAGTGGTAGTTCCAACCAACTATGGCTACACCTTC.

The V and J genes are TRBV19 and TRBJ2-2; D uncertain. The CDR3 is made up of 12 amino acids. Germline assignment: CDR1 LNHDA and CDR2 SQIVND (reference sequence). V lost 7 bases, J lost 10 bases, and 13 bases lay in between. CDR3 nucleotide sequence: TGTGCCAGTACCATGGGTGGCGCGGAGCTGTTTTTT. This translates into CASTMGGAELFF.

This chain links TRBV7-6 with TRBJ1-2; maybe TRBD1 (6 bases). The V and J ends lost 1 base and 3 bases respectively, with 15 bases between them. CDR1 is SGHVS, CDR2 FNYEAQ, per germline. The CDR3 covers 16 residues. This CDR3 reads CASSLGYAGEDYGYTF. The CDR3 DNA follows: TGTGCCAGCAGCTTAGGGTATGCAGGGGAGGACTATGGCTACACCTTC.

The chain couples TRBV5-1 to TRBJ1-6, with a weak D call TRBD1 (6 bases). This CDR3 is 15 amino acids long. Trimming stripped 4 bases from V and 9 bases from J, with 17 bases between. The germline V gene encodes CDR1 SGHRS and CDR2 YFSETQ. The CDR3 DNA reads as TGCGCCAGCAGCCTTACTACAACACAGGGTTCACCCCTCCACTTT. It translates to CASSLTTTQGSPLHF. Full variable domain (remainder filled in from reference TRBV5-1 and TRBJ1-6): KAGVTQTPRYLIKTRGQQVTLSCSPISGHRSVSWYQQTPGQGLQFLFEYFSETQRNKGNFPGRFSGRQFSNSRSEMNVSTLELGDSALYLCASSLTTTQGSPLHFGNGTRLTVT.

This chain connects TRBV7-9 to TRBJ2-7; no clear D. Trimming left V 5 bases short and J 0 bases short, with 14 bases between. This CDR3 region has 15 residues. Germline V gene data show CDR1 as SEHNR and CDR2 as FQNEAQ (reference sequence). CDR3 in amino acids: CASSQYPQSSYEQYV. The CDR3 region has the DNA TGTGCCAGCAGCCAATACCCGCAGTCCTCCTACGAGCAGTACGTC.

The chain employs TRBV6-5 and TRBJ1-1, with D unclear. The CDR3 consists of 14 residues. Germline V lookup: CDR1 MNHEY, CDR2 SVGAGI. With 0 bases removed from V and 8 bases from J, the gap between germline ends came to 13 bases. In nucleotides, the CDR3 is TGTGCCAGCAGTTACTCGATCAGCTGGAACGAAGCTTTCTTT. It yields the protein CASSYSISWNEAFF.

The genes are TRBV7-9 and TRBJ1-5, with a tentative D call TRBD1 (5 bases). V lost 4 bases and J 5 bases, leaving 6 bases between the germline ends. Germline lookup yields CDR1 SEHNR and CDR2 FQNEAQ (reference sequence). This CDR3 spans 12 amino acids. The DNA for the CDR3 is TGTGCCAGCAGCTGGGACTATCAGCCCCAGCATTTT. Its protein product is CASSWDYQPQHF.

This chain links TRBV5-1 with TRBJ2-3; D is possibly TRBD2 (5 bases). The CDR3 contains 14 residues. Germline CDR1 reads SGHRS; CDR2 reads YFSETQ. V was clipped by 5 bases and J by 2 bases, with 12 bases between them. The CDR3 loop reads CASRGSSSTDTQYF. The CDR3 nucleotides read TGCGCCAGCAGAGGGAGTTCCTCCACAGATACGCAGTATTTT.

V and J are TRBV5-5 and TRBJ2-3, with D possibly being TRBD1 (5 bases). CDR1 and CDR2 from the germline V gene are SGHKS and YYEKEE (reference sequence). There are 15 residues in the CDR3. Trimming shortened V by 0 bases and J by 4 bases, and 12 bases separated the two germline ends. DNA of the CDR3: TGTGCCAGCAGCTTGGCAGGGATTCGGGCAGATACGCAGTATTTT. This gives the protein CASSLAGIRADTQYF.